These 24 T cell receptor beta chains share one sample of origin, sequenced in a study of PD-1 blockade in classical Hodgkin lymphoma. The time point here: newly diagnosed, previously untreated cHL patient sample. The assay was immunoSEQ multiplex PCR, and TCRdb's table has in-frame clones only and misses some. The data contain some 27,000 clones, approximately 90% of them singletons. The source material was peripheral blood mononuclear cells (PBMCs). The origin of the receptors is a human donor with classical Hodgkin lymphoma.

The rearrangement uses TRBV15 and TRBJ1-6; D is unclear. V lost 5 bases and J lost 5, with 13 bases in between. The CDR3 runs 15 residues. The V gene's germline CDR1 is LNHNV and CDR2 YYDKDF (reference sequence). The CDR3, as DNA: TGTGCCACCAGCCCCTTTCGTGGGGATAATTCACCCCTCCACTTT. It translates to CATSPFRGDNSPLHF.

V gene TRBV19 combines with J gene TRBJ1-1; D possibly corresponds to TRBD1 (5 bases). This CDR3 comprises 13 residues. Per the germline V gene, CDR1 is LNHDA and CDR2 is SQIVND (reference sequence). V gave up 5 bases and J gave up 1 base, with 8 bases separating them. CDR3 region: CASSQTGNTEAFF. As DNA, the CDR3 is TGTGCCAGTAGTCAAACAGGGAACACTGAAGCTTTCTTT.

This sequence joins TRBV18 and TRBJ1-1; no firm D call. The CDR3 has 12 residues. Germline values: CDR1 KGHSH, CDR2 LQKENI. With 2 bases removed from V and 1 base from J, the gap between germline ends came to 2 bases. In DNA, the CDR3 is TGTGCCAGCTCACCAGAGAACACTGAAGCTTTCTTT. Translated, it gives CASSPENTEAFF.

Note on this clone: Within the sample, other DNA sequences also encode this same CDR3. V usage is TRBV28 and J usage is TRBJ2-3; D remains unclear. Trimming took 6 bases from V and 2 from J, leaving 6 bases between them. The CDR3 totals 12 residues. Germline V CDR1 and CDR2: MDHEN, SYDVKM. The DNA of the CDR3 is TGTGCCAGCAGACCCCCCACAGATACGCAGTATTTT. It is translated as CASRPPTDTQYF.

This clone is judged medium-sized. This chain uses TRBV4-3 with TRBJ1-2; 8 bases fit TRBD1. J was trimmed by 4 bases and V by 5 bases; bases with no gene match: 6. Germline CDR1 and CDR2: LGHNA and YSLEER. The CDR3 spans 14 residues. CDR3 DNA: TGCGCCAGCAGCTACGACAGGGGTAGCTATGGCTACACCTTC. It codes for CASSYDRGSYGYTF.

CDR3 sequence (DNA): TGTGCCAGCAGCTCTGGGGCGGCCTCCTACGAGCAGTACTTC. Translated: CASSSGAASYEQYF. The chain recombines TRBV7-6 with TRBJ2-7; tentatively, D is TRBD1 (5 bases). The CDR3 runs to 14 residues. Trimming took off 4 bases at V and 0 bases at J, with 10 bases between the two ends. Germline V lookup: CDR1 SGHVS, CDR2 FNYEAQ.

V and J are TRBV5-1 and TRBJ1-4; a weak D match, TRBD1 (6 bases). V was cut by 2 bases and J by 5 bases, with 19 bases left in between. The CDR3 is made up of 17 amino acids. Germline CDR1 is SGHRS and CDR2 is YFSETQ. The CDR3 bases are TGCGCCAGCAGCTTTGGAGGGGGTACTTCCTTCAATGAAAAACTGTTTTTT. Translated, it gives CASSFGGGTSFNEKLFF. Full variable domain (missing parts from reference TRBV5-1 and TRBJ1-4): KAGVTQTPRYLIKTRGQQVTLSCSPISGHRSVSWYQQTPGQGLQFLFEYFSETQRNKGNFPGRFSGRQFSNSRSEMNVSTLELGDSALYLCASSFGGGTSFNEKLFFGSGTQLSVL.

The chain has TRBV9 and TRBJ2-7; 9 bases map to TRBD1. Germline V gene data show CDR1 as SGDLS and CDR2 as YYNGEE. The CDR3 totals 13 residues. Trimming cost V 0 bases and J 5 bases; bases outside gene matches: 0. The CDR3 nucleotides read TGTGCCAGCAGCGTAGGGACAGGGGACGAGCAGTACTTC. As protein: CASSVGTGDEQYF. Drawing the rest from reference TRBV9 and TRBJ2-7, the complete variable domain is DSGVTQTPKHLITATGQRVTLRCSPRSGDLSVYWYQQSLDQGLQFLIQYYNGEERAKGNILERFSAQQFPDLHSELNLSSLELGDSALYFCASSVGTGDEQYFGPGTRLTVT.

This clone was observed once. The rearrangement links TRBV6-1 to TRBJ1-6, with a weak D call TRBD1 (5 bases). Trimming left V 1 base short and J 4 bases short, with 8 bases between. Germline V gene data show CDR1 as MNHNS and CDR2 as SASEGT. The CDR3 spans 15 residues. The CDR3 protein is CASSEVGGYNSPLHF. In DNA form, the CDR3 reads TGTGCCAGCAGTGAAGTGGGGGGGTATAATTCACCCCTCCACTTT.

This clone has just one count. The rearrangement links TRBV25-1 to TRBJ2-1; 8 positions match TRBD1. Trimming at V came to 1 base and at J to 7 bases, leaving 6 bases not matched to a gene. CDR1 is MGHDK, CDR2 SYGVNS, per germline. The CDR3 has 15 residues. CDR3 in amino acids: CASSEFRGRRNEQFF. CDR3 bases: TGTGCCAGCAGTGAATTCAGGGGGCGAAGAAATGAGCAGTTCTTC.

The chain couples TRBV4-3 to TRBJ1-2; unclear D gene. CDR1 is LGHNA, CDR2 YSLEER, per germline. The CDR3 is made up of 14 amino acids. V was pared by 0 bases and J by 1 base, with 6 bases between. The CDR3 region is CASSQDSRNYGYTF. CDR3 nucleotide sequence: TGCGCCAGCAGCCAAGATTCCCGTAACTATGGCTACACCTTC.

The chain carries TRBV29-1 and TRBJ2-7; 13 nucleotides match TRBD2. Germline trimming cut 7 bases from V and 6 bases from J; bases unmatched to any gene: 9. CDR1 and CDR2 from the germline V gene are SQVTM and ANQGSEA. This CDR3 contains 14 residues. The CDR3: CSAGTSGKLSEQYF. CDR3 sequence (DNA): TGCAGCGCGGGGACTAGCGGGAAGCTCAGCGAGCAGTACTTC.

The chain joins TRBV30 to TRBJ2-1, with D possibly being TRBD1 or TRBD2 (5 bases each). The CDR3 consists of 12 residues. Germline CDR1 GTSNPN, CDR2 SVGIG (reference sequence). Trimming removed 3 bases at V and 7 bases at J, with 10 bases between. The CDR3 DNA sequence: TGTGCCTGGAGCCGGGGACCGAATGAGCAGTTCTTC. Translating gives CAWSRGPNEQFF.

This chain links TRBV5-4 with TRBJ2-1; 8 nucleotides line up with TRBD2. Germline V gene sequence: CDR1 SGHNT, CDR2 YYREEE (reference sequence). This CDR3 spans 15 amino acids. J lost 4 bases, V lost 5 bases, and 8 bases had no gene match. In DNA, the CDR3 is TGTGCCAGCAGAGCTGGGACTAGTGGGTACAATGAGCAGTTCTTC. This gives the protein CASRAGTSGYNEQFF.

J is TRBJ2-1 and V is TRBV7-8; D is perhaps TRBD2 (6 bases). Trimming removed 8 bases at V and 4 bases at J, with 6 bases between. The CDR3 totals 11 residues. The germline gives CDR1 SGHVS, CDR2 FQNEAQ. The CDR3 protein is CASAGYNEQFF. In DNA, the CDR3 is TGTGCCAGCGCGGGGTACAATGAGCAGTTCTTC.

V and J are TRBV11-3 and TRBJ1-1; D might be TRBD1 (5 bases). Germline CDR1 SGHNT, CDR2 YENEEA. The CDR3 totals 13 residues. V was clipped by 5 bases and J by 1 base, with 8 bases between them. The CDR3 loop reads CASSLQENTEAFF. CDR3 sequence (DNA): TGTGCCAGCAGCCTACAGGAGAACACTGAAGCTTTCTTT.

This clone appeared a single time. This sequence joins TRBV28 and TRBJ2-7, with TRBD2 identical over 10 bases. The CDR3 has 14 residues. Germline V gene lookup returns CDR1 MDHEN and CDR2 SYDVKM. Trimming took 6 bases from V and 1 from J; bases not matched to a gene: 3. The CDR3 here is CASRTTSGSYEQYF. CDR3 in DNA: TGTGCCAGCAGAACGACTAGCGGGTCCTACGAGCAGTACTTC.

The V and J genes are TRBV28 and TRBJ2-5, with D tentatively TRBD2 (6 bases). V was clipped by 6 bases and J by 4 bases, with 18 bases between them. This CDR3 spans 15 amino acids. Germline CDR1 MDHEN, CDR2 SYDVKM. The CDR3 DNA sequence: TGTGCCAGCAGGGCGATACTAGCTAGCCGAGAGACCCAGTACTTC. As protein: CASRAILASRETQYF.

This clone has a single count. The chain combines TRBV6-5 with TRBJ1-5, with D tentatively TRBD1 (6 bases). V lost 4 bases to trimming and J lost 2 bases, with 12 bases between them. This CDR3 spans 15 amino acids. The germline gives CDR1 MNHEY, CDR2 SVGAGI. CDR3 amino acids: CASSWGGQGNQPQHF. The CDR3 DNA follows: TGTGCCAGCAGTTGGGGGGGGCAGGGCAATCAGCCCCAGCATTTT.

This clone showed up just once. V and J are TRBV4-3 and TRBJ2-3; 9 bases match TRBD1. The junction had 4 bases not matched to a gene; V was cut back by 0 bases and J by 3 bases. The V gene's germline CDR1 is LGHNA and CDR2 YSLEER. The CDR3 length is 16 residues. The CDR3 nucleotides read TGCGCCAGCAGCCAAGAGGCCGGGACAGGGACAGATACGCAGTATTTT. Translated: CASSQEAGTGTDTQYF.

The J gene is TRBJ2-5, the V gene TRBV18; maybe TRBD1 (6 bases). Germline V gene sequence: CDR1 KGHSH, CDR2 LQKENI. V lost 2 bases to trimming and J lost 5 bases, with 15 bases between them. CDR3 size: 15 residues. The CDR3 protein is CASSPGRGIGETQYF. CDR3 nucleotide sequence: TGTGCCAGCTCACCAGGCAGGGGAATTGGCGAGACCCAGTACTTC.

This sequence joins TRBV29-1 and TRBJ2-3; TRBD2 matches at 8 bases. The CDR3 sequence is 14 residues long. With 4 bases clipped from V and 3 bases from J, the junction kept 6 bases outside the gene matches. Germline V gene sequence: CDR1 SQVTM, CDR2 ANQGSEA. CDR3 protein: CSVVSAGDTDTQYF. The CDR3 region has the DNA TGCAGCGTTGTCTCAGCGGGAGATACAGATACGCAGTATTTT.

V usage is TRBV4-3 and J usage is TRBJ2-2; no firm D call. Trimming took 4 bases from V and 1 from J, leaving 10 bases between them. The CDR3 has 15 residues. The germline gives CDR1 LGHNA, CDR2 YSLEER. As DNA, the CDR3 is TGCGCCAGCAGCCCGATGCCGGTGAACACCGGGGAGCTGTTTTTT. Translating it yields CASSPMPVNTGELFF.

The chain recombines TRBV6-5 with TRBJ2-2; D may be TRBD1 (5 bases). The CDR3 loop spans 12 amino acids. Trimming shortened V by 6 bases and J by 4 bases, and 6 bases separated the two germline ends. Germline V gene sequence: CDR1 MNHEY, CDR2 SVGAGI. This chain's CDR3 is CASRDSTGELFF. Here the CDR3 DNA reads TGTGCCAGCAGAGACAGCACCGGGGAGCTGTTTTTT.